The 27 T cell receptor beta chains below all came from one sample that was sequenced in a study of blood T cell repertoires in COVID-19. The table came from immunoSEQ multiplex PCR; TCRdb's copy has only in-frame clones and leaves some out. There are 150,000 to 200,000 clones in the sample; 60% to 85% occur only once, and around a sixth lies in the top ten. The sample taken for sequencing was peripheral blood. Receptor source: a man between 60 and 75 years old with active or convalescent COVID-19.

The rearrangement uses TRBV5-4 and TRBJ2-3; 11 nucleotides line up with TRBD2. The germline CDR1 and CDR2 sequences are SGHNT and YYREEE (reference sequence). The V segment lost 4 bases and the J segment 3 bases; nucleotides outside the gene matches: 7. The CDR3 is 16 amino acids. CDR3 bases: TGTGCCAGCAGCGGAACTAGCGGGAGCGTTACAGATACGCAGTATTTT. The encoded protein is CASSGTSGSVTDTQYF.

The chain joins TRBV9 to TRBJ2-2, with D tentatively TRBD1 (6 bases). CDR1 SGDLS and CDR2 YYNGEE come from the germline V gene. The germline V and J ends were trimmed by 4 bases and 6 bases, with 13 bases remaining between them. This CDR3 comprises 14 residues. The CDR3 DNA follows: TGTGCCAGCAGCTCCTCACAGGGACCCGGGGAGCTGTTTTTT. This gives the protein CASSSSQGPGELFF.

The chain uses TRBV3-1 (or the pseudogene TRBV3-2) and TRBJ2-7; D ambiguous. Germline V lookup: CDR1 LGHDT, CDR2 YNNKEL (reference sequence). The CDR3 has 12 residues. V lost 1 base and J lost 6, with 7 bases in between. CDR3 loop: CASSQVAVEQYF. In DNA, the CDR3 is TGTGCCAGCAGCCAAGTTGCGGTCGAGCAGTACTTC.

The chain joins TRBV6-5 to TRBJ1-2; a weak D match, TRBD1 (5 bases). In germline, CDR1 is MNHEY, CDR2 SVGAGI. The CDR3 contains 14 residues. V was shortened by 4 bases and J by 1 base, with 10 bases between the two germline ends. CDR3 in DNA: TGTGCCAGCAGTTGGGGGGGTCTTAACTATGGCTACACCTTC. Translating it yields CASSWGGLNYGYTF.

This clone was seen a single time. V and J are TRBV12-3 or TRBV12-4 and TRBJ2-7; D is unclear. Trimming pared 3 bases from V and 7 bases from J, leaving 10 bases between. The CDR3 has 12 amino acids. CDR3 sequence reads: CASSFQDAEQYF. The CDR3 DNA follows: TGTGCCAGCAGTTTTCAGGATGCGGAGCAGTACTTC.

The rearrangement joins TRBV5-1 to TRBJ1-5; unclear D gene. V lost 0 bases to trimming and J lost 6 bases, with 10 bases between them. Looked up from germline, CDR1 is SGHRS and CDR2 is YFSETQ. CDR3 length equals 14 residues. The CDR3 protein is CASSLGDRGQPQHF. Here the CDR3 DNA reads TGCGCCAGCAGCTTGGGGGATCGGGGTCAGCCCCAGCATTTT.

As regards this clone: No conserved phenylalanine or tryptophan ends this CDR3, so it is likely a read error. The DNA is omitted, as the CDR3 cannot be located on it reliably, and the CDR3 follows TCRdb's listing. The V call is TRBV28, the J call TRBJ1-2; the table's D call, TRBD1, was not checked against the DNA. Germline assignment: CDR1 MDHEN and CDR2 SYDVKM. The CDR3 numbers 10 amino acids, ends counted. CDR3 region: CASSLRDNKE.

The V and J genes are TRBV4-1 and TRBJ2-1; 9 bases match TRBD1. Germline V gene lookup returns CDR1 MGHRA and CDR2 YSYEKL. Trimming at V came to 3 bases and at J to 7 bases, leaving 7 bases not matched to a gene. The CDR3 has 15 amino acids. For the CDR3, the DNA is TGCGCCAGCAGCCAGCCGGGACAGGGATGGAATGAGCAGTTCTTC. Protein: CASSQPGQGWNEQFF.

In this sample, this clone turned up a few times. This chain joins TRBV15 and TRBJ2-7, with D possibly being TRBD2 (6 bases). V lost 0 bases, J lost 6 bases, and 12 bases lay in between. The CDR3 contains 14 residues. Looked up from germline, CDR1 is LNHNV and CDR2 is YYDKDF (reference sequence). Written as DNA, the CDR3 is TGTGCCACCAGCAGAGATAGGAGAGCGGGCGAGCAGTACTTC. This codes for CATSRDRRAGEQYF.

This chain joins TRBV11-3 and TRBJ1-1; D unclear. The CDR3 covers 16 residues. Germline V lookup: CDR1 SGHNT, CDR2 YENEEA. V was clipped by 1 base and J by 1 base, with 13 bases between them. CDR3 coding DNA: TGTGCCAGCAGCTTAGGAGGAGGCAGAGCGAACACTGAAGCTTTCTTT. Translating it yields CASSLGGGRANTEAFF. The complete variable domain, with remaining parts taken from reference TRBV11-3 and TRBJ1-1, reads EAGVVQSPRYKIIEKKQPVAFWCNPISGHNTLYWYLQNLGQGPELLIRYENEEAVDDSQLPKDRFSAERLKGVDSTLKIQPAELGDSAVYLCASSLGGGRANTEAFFGQGTRLTVV.

There are a few counts of this clone. CDR3 coding DNA: TGTGCCAGCAGCGTTAACAGGGCGAGTGAAAAACTGTTTTTT. Translation gives CASSVNRASEKLFF. The rearrangement links TRBV11-2 to TRBJ1-4; D possibly corresponds to TRBD1 (6 bases). Per germline, CDR1 SGHAT and CDR2 FQNNGV. The V end was cut by 5 bases, the J end by 7 bases, with 14 bases between. CDR3 length equals 14 residues.

V usage is TRBV7-3 and J usage is TRBJ1-5; TRBD1 matches 7 bases. J lost 6 bases, V lost 2 bases, and 13 bases had no gene match. This CDR3 contains 17 residues. CDR1 and CDR2 (germline): SGHTA, FQGTGA. CDR3 bases: TGTGCCAGCAGCTTACATCAGAAACAGGGGAATTGTCAGCCCCAGCATTTT. Its translation: CASSLHQKQGNCQPQHF.

This chain connects TRBV28 to TRBJ2-1; possibly TRBD2 for D (5 bases). Germline V gene sequence: CDR1 MDHEN, CDR2 SYDVKM. V was pared by 3 bases and J by 1 base, with 10 bases between. The CDR3 covers 15 residues. The CDR3 nucleotides are TGTGCCAGCAGTTTGAACGGGGTATCCTACAATGAGCAGTTCTTC. It specifies CASSLNGVSYNEQFF.

The V gene is TRBV7-2, the J gene TRBJ2-4, with a possible D match to TRBD1 (6 bases). Germline V lookup: CDR1 SGHTA, CDR2 FQGNSA. This CDR3 has 12 residues. V was trimmed by 1 base and J by 11 bases, leaving 9 bases between them. CDR3 in amino acids: CASSLDGGLQYF. Written as DNA, the CDR3 is TGTGCCAGCAGCTTAGATGGGGGCCTTCAGTACTTC.

The chain uses TRBV7-3 and TRBJ2-2, with 8 bases fitting TRBD2. The CDR3 is made up of 15 amino acids. Germline CDR1 and CDR2: SGHTA and FQGTGA. After removal of 5 bases from V and 7 bases from J, the junction contained 9 bases not matched to a gene. CDR3: CASSPTSAEGGELFF. The CDR3 DNA sequence: TGTGCCAGCAGCCCGACTAGCGCAGAGGGCGGGGAGCTGTTTTTT. The variable domain in full, with the rest retrieved from reference TRBV7-3 and TRBJ2-2, is GAGVSQTPSNKVTEKGKYVELRCDPISGHTALYWYRQSLGQGPEFLIYFQGTGAADDSGLPNDRFFAVRPEGSVSTLKIQRTERGDSAVYLCASSPTSAEGGELFFGEGSRLTVL.

The CDR3 protein is CASSPARGTEAFF. The CDR3 nucleotides read TGTGCCAGTAGTCCGGCGAGGGGGACTGAAGCTTTCTTT. The V gene is TRBV19, the J gene TRBJ1-1; weak D call: TRBD1 (6 bases). Trimming removed 5 bases from V and 5 bases from J, with 12 bases in between. This CDR3 is 13 amino acids long. Germline-derived CDR1 and CDR2 are LNHDA and SQIVND (reference sequence). The full variable domain, its missing parts supplied by reference TRBV19 and TRBJ1-1, is DGGITQSPKYLFRKEGQNVTLSCEQNLNHDAMYWYRQDPGQGLRLIYYSQIVNDFQKGDIAEGYSVSREKKESFPLTVTSAQKNPTAFYLCASSPARGTEAFFGQGTRLTVV.

V and J are TRBV12-3 or TRBV12-4 and TRBJ2-5; D uncertain. The CDR3 has 12 residues. Trimming stripped 5 bases from V and 5 bases from J, with 9 bases between. CDR3 nucleotides: TGTGCCAGCAGTCGGCCGAGGGAGACCCAGTACTTC. Translated, it gives CASSRPRETQYF.

The chain has TRBV27 and TRBJ1-5, with unresolved D. Trimming shortened V by 6 bases and J by 5 bases, and 11 bases separated the two germline ends. The CDR3 contains 13 residues. Germline V gene lookup returns CDR1 MNHEY and CDR2 SMNVEV (reference sequence). The CDR3 reads CASSPTGYQPQHF. DNA for the CDR3: TGTGCCAGCAGCCCGACGGGATATCAGCCCCAGCATTTT.

This chain joins TRBV27 and TRBJ2-7; 8 bases agree with TRBD2. Germline CDR1 is MNHEY and CDR2 is SMNVEV (reference sequence). Unmatched junction bases numbered 4, after V lost 0 bases and J lost 3 bases. The CDR3 covers 15 residues. The CDR3 sequence is CASSLSEGLGYEQYF. The CDR3 DNA reads TGTGCCAGCAGTTTATCCGAGGGACTAGGCTACGAGCAGTACTTC.

This chain links TRBV5-1 with TRBJ1-1, with a tentative D call TRBD1 (5 bases). The germline CDR1 and CDR2 sequences are SGHRS and YFSETQ. The CDR3 extends over 15 amino acids. Between the trimmed V and J ends, which lost 0 bases and 1 base, there was a span of 10 bases. The CDR3 DNA follows: TGCGCCAGCAGCTTGGGTGGAGGGGAGAACACTGAAGCTTTCTTT. Translated, it gives CASSLGGGENTEAFF.

V and J are TRBV4-2 and TRBJ2-7, with TRBD2 matching 7 bases. The CDR3 totals 16 residues. With 2 bases clipped from V and 1 base from J, the junction kept 8 bases outside the gene matches. Per the germline V gene, CDR1 is LGHNA and CDR2 is YNFKEQ. CDR3 nucleotides: TGTGCCAGCAGCCAATCCTCGAGCGGGGTTTCCTACGAGCAGTACTTC. This sequence encodes CASSQSSSGVSYEQYF.

The V call is TRBV4-3, the J call TRBJ2-1; D perhaps matches TRBD1 (5 bases). Per germline, CDR1 LGHNA and CDR2 YSLEER. The CDR3 is 16 amino acids. V was shortened by 1 base and J by 3 bases, with 13 bases between the two germline ends. The CDR3 reads CASSQGIATGYNEQFF. The DNA for the CDR3 is TGCGCCAGCAGCCAAGGAATAGCCACAGGCTACAATGAGCAGTTCTTC.

The V and J genes are TRBV5-1 and TRBJ1-4; D perhaps matches TRBD1 (6 bases). V was clipped by 1 base and J by 4 bases, with 8 bases between them. This CDR3 contains 14 residues. Germline CDR1 and CDR2: SGHRS and YFSETQ. CDR3 amino acids: CASSLRTVNEKLFF. The CDR3 nucleotides read TGCGCCAGCAGCTTGAGGACAGTTAATGAAAAACTGTTTTTT. Supplemented by reference TRBV5-1 and TRBJ1-4, the full variable domain reads KAGVTQTPRYLIKTRGQQVTLSCSPISGHRSVSWYQQTPGQGLQFLFEYFSETQRNKGNFPGRFSGRQFSNSRSEMNVSTLELGDSALYLCASSLRTVNEKLFFGSGTQLSVL.

The rearrangement uses TRBV19 and TRBJ2-3; perhaps TRBD1 as D (5 bases). CDR1 and CDR2 from the germline V gene are LNHDA and SQIVND (reference sequence). The CDR3 contains 14 residues. V was pared by 7 bases and J by 0 bases, with 11 bases between. The CDR3 DNA reads TGTGCCAGTAAGGGGCAGATTAGCACAGATACGCAGTATTTT. This codes for CASKGQISTDTQYF.

This sequence joins TRBV7-8 and TRBJ2-1; D is possibly TRBD1 (5 bases). V lost 5 bases to trimming and J lost 3 bases, with 20 bases between them. CDR1 is SGHVS and CDR2 is FQNEAQ in the germline V gene. This CDR3 region has 17 residues. The CDR3 DNA reads as TGTGCCAGCAGCCCCCGAACGGGCAGGGAAGGCTACAATGAGCAGTTCTTC. This codes for CASSPRTGREGYNEQFF.

This chain uses TRBV10-3 with TRBJ1-6; TRBD1 agrees at 8 bases. V dropped 0 bases and J dropped 8; count of bases not matched to a gene: 3. The CDR3 consists of 15 residues. Germline V gene data show CDR1 as ENHRY and CDR2 as SYGVKD. In DNA, the CDR3 is TGTGCCATCAGTGAGTCCGACAGGGGACATTCACCCCTCCACTTT. It specifies CAISESDRGHSPLHF.

The rearrangement joins TRBV7-3 to TRBJ1-2, with 8 bases that match TRBD1. V dropped 5 bases and J dropped 5; count of bases not matched to a gene: 13. CDR3 length: 16 residues. Germline V gene data show CDR1 as SGHTA and CDR2 as FQGTGA. The CDR3 nucleotides read TGTGCCAGCAGCCCGGGGGCAGGGGGCCAGTGGTATGGCTACACCTTC. It yields the protein CASSPGAGGQWYGYTF.